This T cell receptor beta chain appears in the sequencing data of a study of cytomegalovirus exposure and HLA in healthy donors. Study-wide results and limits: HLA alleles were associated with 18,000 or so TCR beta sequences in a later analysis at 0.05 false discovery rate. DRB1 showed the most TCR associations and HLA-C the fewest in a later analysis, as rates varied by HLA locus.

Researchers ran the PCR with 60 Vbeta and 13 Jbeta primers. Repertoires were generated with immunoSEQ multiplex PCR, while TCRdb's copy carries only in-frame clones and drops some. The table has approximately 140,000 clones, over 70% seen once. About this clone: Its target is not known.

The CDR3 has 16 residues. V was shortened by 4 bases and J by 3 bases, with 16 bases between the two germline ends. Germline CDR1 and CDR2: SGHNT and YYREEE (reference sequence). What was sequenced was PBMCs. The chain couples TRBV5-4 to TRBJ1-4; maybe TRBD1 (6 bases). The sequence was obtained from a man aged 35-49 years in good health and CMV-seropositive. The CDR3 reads CASSPDRSFANEKLFF. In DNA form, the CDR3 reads TGTGCCAGCAGCCCTGACAGGTCCTTTGCTAATGAAAAACTGTTTTTT.